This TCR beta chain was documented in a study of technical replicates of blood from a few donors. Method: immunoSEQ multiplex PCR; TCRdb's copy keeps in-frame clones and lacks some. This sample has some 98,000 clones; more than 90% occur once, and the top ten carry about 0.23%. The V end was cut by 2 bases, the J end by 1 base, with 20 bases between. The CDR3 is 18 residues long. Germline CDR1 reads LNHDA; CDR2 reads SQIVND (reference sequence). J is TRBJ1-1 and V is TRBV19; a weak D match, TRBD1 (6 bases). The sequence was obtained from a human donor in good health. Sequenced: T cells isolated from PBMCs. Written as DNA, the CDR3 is TGTGCCAGTAGTATACAGGGGAGTAAGCGGGGAGAGAACACTGAAGCTTTCTTT. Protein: CASSIQGSKRGENTEAFF.